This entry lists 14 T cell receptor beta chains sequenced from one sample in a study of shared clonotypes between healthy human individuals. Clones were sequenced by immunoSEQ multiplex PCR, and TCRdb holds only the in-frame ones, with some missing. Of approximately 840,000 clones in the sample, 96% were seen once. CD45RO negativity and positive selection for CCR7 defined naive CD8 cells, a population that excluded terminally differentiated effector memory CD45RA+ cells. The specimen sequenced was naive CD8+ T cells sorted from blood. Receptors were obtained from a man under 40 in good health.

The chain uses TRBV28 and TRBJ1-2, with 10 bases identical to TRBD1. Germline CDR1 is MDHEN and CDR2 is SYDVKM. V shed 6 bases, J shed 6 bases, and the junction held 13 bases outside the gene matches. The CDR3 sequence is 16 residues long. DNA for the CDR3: TGTGCCAGCAGCCGTACCCCCGGGACAGGGGACCATGGCTACACCTTC. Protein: CASSRTPGTGDHGYTF.

The CDR3 nucleotides are TGCGCCAGCAGCTTGGCGCGGACCCTGGGGGCGAACACTGAAGCTTTCTTT. Its protein product is CASSLARTLGANTEAFF. The chain links TRBV5-1 to TRBJ1-1, with D perhaps matching TRBD1 (6 bases). V dropped 0 bases and J dropped 1 base, with 16 bases sitting between them. The CDR3 runs to 17 residues. Per germline, CDR1 SGHRS and CDR2 YFSETQ.

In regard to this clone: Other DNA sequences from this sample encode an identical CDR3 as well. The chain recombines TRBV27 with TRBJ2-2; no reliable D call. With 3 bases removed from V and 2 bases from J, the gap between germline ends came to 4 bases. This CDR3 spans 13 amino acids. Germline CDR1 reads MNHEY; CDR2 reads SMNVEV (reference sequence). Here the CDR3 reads CASSFPNTGELFF. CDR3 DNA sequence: TGTGCCAGCAGTTTCCCCAACACCGGGGAGCTGTTTTTT.

The CDR3 sequence: CASIEGGRQYF. For the CDR3, the DNA is TGTGCCAGCATCGAAGGGGGTCGGCAGTACTTC. The chain carries TRBV6-1 and TRBJ2-7; the D gene is possibly TRBD1 (6 bases). V was pared by 7 bases and J by 9 bases, with 13 bases between. Germline lookup yields CDR1 MNHNS and CDR2 SASEGT. There are 11 residues in the CDR3.

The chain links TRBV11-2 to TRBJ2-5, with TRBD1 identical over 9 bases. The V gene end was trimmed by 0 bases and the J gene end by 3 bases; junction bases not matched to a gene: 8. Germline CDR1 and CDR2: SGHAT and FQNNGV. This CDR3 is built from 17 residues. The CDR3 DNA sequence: TGTGCCAGCAGCTTAGATCATTGGGACAGGGAAAAAGAGACCCAGTACTTC. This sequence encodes CASSLDHWDREKETQYF.

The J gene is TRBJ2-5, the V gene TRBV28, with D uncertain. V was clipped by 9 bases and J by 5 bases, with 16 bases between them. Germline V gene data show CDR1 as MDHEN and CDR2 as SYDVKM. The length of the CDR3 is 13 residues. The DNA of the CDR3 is TGTGCCAGTAGGATTGAGGCTGGGGAGACCCAGTACTTC. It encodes CASRIEAGETQYF. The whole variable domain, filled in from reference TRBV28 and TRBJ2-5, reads DVKVTQSSRYLVKRTGEKVFLECVQDMDHENMFWYRQDPGLGLRLIYFSYDVKMKEKGDIPEGYSVSREKKERFSLILESASTNQTSMYLCASRIEAGETQYFGPGTRLLVL.

CDR3 amino acids: CASSHRTSGRGAYNEQFF. CDR3 bases: TGTGCCAGCAGCCACCGGACTAGCGGGAGGGGGGCATACAATGAGCAGTTCTTC. The chain recombines TRBV14 with TRBJ2-1; 15 bases are a match to TRBD2. V was clipped by 3 bases and J by 4 bases; unmatched bases: 7. This CDR3 contains 18 residues. From germline, CDR1 is SGHDN and CDR2 FVKESK.

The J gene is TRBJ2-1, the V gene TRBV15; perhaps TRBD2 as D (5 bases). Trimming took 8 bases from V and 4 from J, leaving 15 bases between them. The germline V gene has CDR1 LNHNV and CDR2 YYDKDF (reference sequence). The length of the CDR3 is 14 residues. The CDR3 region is CATEDRAGYNEQFF. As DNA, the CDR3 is TGTGCCACCGAAGACCGGGCGGGTTACAATGAGCAGTTCTTC.

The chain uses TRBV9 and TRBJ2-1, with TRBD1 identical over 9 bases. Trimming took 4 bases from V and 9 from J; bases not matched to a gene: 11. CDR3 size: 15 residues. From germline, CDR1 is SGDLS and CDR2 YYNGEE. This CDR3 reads CASSRTDRGGVEQFF. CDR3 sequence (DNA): TGTGCCAGCAGCCGAACGGACAGGGGTGGCGTTGAGCAGTTCTTC.

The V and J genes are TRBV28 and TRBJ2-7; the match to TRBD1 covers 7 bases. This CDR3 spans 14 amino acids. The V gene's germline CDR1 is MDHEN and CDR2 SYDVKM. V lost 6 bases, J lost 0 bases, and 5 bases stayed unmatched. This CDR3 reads CASRVQGSSYEQYF. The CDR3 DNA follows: TGTGCCAGCAGAGTACAGGGGAGCTCCTACGAGCAGTACTTC.

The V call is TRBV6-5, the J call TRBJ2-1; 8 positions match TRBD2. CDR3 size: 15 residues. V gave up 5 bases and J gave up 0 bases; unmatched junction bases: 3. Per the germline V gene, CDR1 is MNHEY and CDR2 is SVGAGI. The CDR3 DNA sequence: TGTGCCAGCAGTACGGGGGGGCTCTCCTACAATGAGCAGTTCTTC. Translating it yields CASSTGGLSYNEQFF.

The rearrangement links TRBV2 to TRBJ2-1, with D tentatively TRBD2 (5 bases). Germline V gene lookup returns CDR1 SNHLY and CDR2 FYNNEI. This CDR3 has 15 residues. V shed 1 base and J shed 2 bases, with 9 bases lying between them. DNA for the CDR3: TGTGCCAGCAGTGAAGTTCTAGCCCCCTACAATGAGCAGTTCTTC. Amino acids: CASSEVLAPYNEQFF.

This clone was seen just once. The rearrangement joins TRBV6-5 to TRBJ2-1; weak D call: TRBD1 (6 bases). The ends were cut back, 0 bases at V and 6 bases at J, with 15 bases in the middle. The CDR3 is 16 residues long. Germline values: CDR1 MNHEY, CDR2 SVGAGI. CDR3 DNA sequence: TGTGCCAGCAGTTACTCGAGAGGGGGAGTGGGCAATGAGCAGTTCTTC. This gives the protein CASSYSRGGVGNEQFF.

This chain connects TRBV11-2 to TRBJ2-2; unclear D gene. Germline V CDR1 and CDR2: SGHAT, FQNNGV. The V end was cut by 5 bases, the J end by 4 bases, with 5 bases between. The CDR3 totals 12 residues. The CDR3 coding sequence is TGTGCCAGCAGCCAAAGCACCGGGGAGCTGTTTTTT. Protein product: CASSQSTGELFF.